These 13 T cell receptor beta chains came from one sample sequenced in a study of cytomegalovirus exposure and HLA in healthy donors. This PCR relied on a set of 60 Vbeta primers and 13 Jbeta primers. Using immunoSEQ multiplex PCR, the repertoire was profiled, and TCRdb retains in-frame clones only, with some absent. The table includes more than 150,000 clones, 60% to 80% detected once. The sample consisted of PBMCs. These receptors were collected from a woman aged 40 to 50 in good health and CMV-seropositive.

The rearrangement uses TRBV5-1 and TRBJ2-2, with a weak D call TRBD2 (6 bases). The CDR3 is made up of 16 amino acids. CDR1 SGHRS and CDR2 YFSETQ come from the germline V gene. V lost 0 bases and J 6 bases, leaving 15 bases between the germline ends. The CDR3 region has the DNA TGCGCCAGCAGCTTGGGCGGGGATCGGGTGTCCGGGGAGCTGTTTTTT. This gives the protein CASSLGGDRVSGELFF.

Note on this clone: An end of the junction does not agree with germline; a read error may underlie this. The chain recombines TRBV7-9 with TRBJ2-6, with TRBD1 matching over 7 bases. The CDR3 covers 17 residues. Germline values: CDR1 SEHNR, CDR2 FQNEAQ (reference sequence). This CDR3 is CSSSTRTGRSGANVLTF. The CDR3 nucleotides read TGTTCCAGCAGCACACGGACAGGCCGCTCTGGGGCCAACGTCCTGACTTTC. The whole variable domain, filled in from reference TRBV7-9 and TRBJ2-6, reads DTGVSQNPRHKITKRGQNVTFRCDPISEHNRLYWYRQTLGQGPEFLTYFQNEAQLEKSRLLSDRFSAERPKGSFSTLEIQRTEQGDSAMYLCSSSTRTGRSGANVLTFGAGSRLTVL.

This CDR3 reads CASYRGTSTDTQYF. The CDR3 DNA is TGTGCCAGCTACCGGGGGACTAGCACAGATACGCAGTATTTT. The chain is built from TRBV2 and TRBJ2-3, with D perhaps matching TRBD2 (6 bases). Germline V gene data show CDR1 as SNHLY and CDR2 as FYNNEI. The V end was cut by 8 bases, the J end by 0 bases, with 12 bases between. The CDR3 has 14 residues.

The rearrangement uses TRBV9 and TRBJ2-1; 7 bases fit TRBD2. This CDR3 is built from 15 residues. Per the germline V gene, CDR1 is SGDLS and CDR2 is YYNGEE. V shed 1 base and J 2 bases; nucleotides not matched to a gene: 3. The CDR3 DNA is TGTGCCAGCAGCGTACTAGCGGCCCCCTACAATGAGCAGTTCTTC. Translated: CASSVLAAPYNEQFF.

The chain combines TRBV27 with TRBJ2-7; 8 bases agree with TRBD1. Trimming took 8 bases from V and 2 from J; bases not matched to a gene: 2. Germline V gene data show CDR1 as MNHEY and CDR2 as SMNVEV (reference sequence). There are 12 residues in the CDR3. The CDR3 coding sequence is TGTGCCAGCGGACAGGGCACCTACGAGCAGTACTTC. It encodes CASGQGTYEQYF.

V gene TRBV5-1 combines with J gene TRBJ2-1; 9 nucleotides line up with TRBD2. Germline CDR1 SGHRS, CDR2 YFSETQ. The length of the CDR3 is 16 residues. J was trimmed by 0 bases and V by 6 bases; bases with no gene match: 7. The CDR3 DNA follows: TGCGCCAGCACCTTAGCGGGGGCAAGCTCCTACAATGAGCAGTTCTTC. It encodes CASTLAGASSYNEQFF.

CDR3 loop: CSVGGTNGYSTDTQYF. DNA for the CDR3: TGCAGCGTTGGGGGGACTAACGGGTATAGCACAGATACGCAGTATTTT. The rearrangement links TRBV29-1 to TRBJ2-3; 7 positions agree with TRBD2. This CDR3 has 16 amino acids. V shed 4 bases, J shed 0 bases, and the junction held 10 bases outside the gene matches. Germline V gene data show CDR1 as SQVTM and CDR2 as ANQGSEA.

The chain couples TRBV7-2 to TRBJ2-2; perhaps TRBD1 as D (5 bases). CDR3 length: 15 amino acids. V was shortened by 4 bases and J by 3 bases, with 12 bases between the two germline ends. Germline V CDR1 and CDR2: SGHTA, FQGNSA. CDR3 in amino acids: CASSSGGAHTGELFF. The CDR3 DNA reads TGTGCCAGCAGCTCGGGTGGGGCACACACCGGGGAGCTGTTTTTT.

This rearrangement joins TRBV7-9 to TRBJ2-3; TRBD2 aligns across 12 bases. The trim removed 4 bases at V and 6 bases at J, leaving 8 bases unmatched. The CDR3 runs to 16 residues. CDR1 is SEHNR and CDR2 is FQNEAQ in the germline V gene (reference sequence). DNA for the CDR3: TGTGCCAGCAGCTCGGACCTAGCGGGAGGGTCTGATACGCAGTATTTT. Residues: CASSSDLAGGSDTQYF. Full variable domain (missing parts from reference TRBV7-9 and TRBJ2-3): DTGVSQNPRHKITKRGQNVTFRCDPISEHNRLYWYRQTLGQGPEFLTYFQNEAQLEKSRLLSDRFSAERPKGSFSTLEIQRTEQGDSAMYLCASSSDLAGGSDTQYFGPGTRLTVL.

The sample holds a few counts of this clone. The V gene is TRBV27, the J gene TRBJ2-5; 13 bases agree with TRBD2. The V segment lost 6 bases and the J segment 2 bases; nucleotides outside the gene matches: 6. Germline CDR1 reads MNHEY; CDR2 reads SMNVEV (reference sequence). This CDR3 contains 16 residues. The CDR3 sequence is CASRLRTSGSQETQYF. The CDR3 DNA sequence: TGTGCCAGCAGGTTGAGGACTAGCGGGAGTCAAGAGACCCAGTACTTC.

Notes on this clone: At one end the junction does not follow the germline gene, possibly because of a read error. The chain carries TRBV27 and TRBJ2-3, with TRBD2 matching over 11 bases. CDR1 and CDR2 from the germline V gene are MNHEY and SMNVEV (reference sequence). The CDR3 is 17 amino acids. The CDR3 DNA follows: TGTGTCAGCAGTCCAACTAGCGGGAGAACTTTCTCAGATACGCAGTATTTT. Its protein is CVSSPTSGRTFSDTQYF.

The chain recombines TRBV5-1 with TRBJ2-1, with a weak D call TRBD1 (5 bases). V was cut by 4 bases and J by 6 bases, with 14 bases left in between. Germline V gene data show CDR1 as SGHRS and CDR2 as YFSETQ. The CDR3 covers 14 residues. CDR3 bases: TGCGCCAGCAGCCCCGGACAAATGGGCAATGAGCAGTTCTTC. Its translation: CASSPGQMGNEQFF.

The chain has TRBV22-1 and TRBJ1-1; the table's D gene call, TRBD1, was not cross checked with the DNA. TRBV22-1 is designated a pseudogene. This CDR3 spans 16 amino acids. The CDR3 spells CPGSAQGVPMNTEAFF. In DNA, the CDR3 is TGTCCTGGGAGCGCACAAGGGGTACCCATGAACACTGAAGCTTTCTTT.